The present entry profiles one TCR beta chain with its context. The germline gives CDR1 MDHEN, CDR2 SYDVKM. This CDR3 spans 13 amino acids. V lost 7 bases and J 4 bases, leaving 11 bases between the germline ends. This sample is part of a study of cytomegalovirus exposure and HLA in healthy donors. Participants comprised healthy donors of bone marrow. PCR amplification relied on 60 Vbeta primers (plus 13 Jbeta primers). The repertoire was sequenced with immunoSEQ multiplex PCR; TCRdb's copy has only in-frame clones and lacks some. The table records 300,000 or so clones, roughly 81% of them present only once.

The gene calls are TRBV28 and TRBJ1-5; no reliable D call. The sequencing sample was made of PBMCs. The receptor comes from a woman aged 40 to 50 in good health and CMV-seropositive. The CDR3, as DNA: TGTGCCAGCACCCCGAGCGTGAATCAGCCCCAGCATTTT. Encoded protein: CASTPSVNQPQHF.